This TCR beta chain was obtained from a study of response to subunit inactivated influenza vaccine. This clonotype occurred a few times. TCRdb fed the RT-PCR reads into MiXCR, producing one record per CDR3 protein. The profile shows about 310,000 distinct CDR3 sequences, around 22% of them singletons. This receptor was taken from a man between 50 and 70 years old who received an inactivated influenza vaccine. The sample was PBMCs from blood, taken 21 months after vaccination.

DNA of the CDR3: TGTGCCAGCAGTTTTCCAGGGGGAGGGACCTATGGCTACACCTTC. Its translation: CASSFPGGGTYGYTF. The V and J genes are TRBV12-3 or TRBV12-4 and TRBJ1-2; TRBD1 agrees at 7 bases. The CDR3 has 15 amino acids. After removal of 3 bases from V and 4 bases from J, the junction contained 8 bases not matched to a gene.